The subject of this entry is one TCR beta chain. Its antigen is unknown. As to time point: cycle 4 day 1 (C4D1), after about 6 weeks of nivolumab. Every patient relapsed after autologous stem cell transplantation, and brentuximab vedotin exposure varied. These data are taken from a study of PD-1 blockade in classical Hodgkin lymphoma. V was cut by 2 bases and J by 4 bases, with 8 bases left in between. Per germline, CDR1 SGHTA and CDR2 FQGNSA. The CDR3 extends over 13 amino acids. Whole-study findings and limits: Complete responders' baseline diversity resembled that of newly diagnosed patients. Sources of repertoire differences remain undefined, possibly disease activity or prior therapy. As was reported, newly diagnosed patients showed lower baseline TCR diversity than healthy donors did. Individuals initiating nivolumab under 1 year after ASCT were excluded.

Generated by immunoSEQ multiplex PCR, the TCRdb table keeps only in-frame clones and is missing some. The repertoire holds about 93,000 clones, with approximately 78% as singletons. The source of this sequence is a human donor with classical Hodgkin lymphoma. The chain couples TRBV7-2 to TRBJ2-5; D gene uncertain. Material: peripheral blood mononuclear cells (PBMCs), obtained before the fourth cycle of nivolumab. In DNA, the CDR3 is TGTGCCAGCAGCTTACAGGTCCGAGAGACCCAGTACTTC. Protein sequence: CASSLQVRETQYF. The complete variable domain, with remaining parts taken from reference TRBV7-2 and TRBJ2-5, reads GAGVSQSPSNKVTEKGKDVELRCDPISGHTALYWYRQSLGQGLEFLIYFQGNSAPDKSGLPSDRFSAERTGGSVSTLTIQRTQQEDSAVYLCASSLQVRETQYFGPGTRLLVL.